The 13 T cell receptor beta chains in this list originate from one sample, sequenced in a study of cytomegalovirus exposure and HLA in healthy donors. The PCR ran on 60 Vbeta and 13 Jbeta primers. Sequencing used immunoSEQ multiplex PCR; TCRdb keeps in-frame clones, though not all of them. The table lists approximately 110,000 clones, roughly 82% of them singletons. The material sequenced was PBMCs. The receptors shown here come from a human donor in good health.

CDR3 DNA: TGTGCCAGCAGTGAAAGCATTCTTGCCTACGAGCAGTACTTC. Translated: CASSESILAYEQYF. This chain uses TRBV2 with TRBJ2-7; no reliable D call. The CDR3 covers 14 residues. V was trimmed by 2 bases and J by 2 bases, leaving 10 bases between them. Germline V lookup: CDR1 SNHLY, CDR2 FYNNEI. Drawing the rest from reference TRBV2 and TRBJ2-7, the complete variable domain is EPEVTQTPSHQVTQMGQEVILRCVPISNHLYFYWYRQILGQKVEFLVSFYNNEISEKSEIFDDQFSVERPDGSNFTLKIRSTKLEDSAMYFCASSESILAYEQYFGPGTRLTVT.

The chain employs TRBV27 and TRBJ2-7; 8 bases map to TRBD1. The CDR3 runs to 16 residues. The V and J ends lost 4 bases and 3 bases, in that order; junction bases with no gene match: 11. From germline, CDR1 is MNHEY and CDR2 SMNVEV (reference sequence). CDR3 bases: TGTGCCAGCAGTTCCCCCCGGACAGGGAGGTTCTACGAGCAGTACTTC. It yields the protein CASSSPRTGRFYEQYF.

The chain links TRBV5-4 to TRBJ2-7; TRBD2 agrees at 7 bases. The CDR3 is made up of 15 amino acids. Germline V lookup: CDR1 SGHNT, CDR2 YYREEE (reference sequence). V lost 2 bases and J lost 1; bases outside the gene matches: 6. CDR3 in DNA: TGTGCCAGCAGCTTCGATGGGGGGGGGTCCTACGAGCAGTACTTC. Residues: CASSFDGGGSYEQYF.

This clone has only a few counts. The CDR3 DNA is TGTGCCAGTAGACTGGGGGGAGTGGCTGGTTATCAGCCCCAGCATTTT. Its protein is CASRLGGVAGYQPQHF. The chain is built from TRBV19 and TRBJ1-5; perhaps TRBD1 as D (5 bases). The CDR3 sequence is 16 residues long. V lost 6 bases, J lost 5 bases, and 20 bases lay in between. Germline values: CDR1 LNHDA, CDR2 SQIVND (reference sequence).

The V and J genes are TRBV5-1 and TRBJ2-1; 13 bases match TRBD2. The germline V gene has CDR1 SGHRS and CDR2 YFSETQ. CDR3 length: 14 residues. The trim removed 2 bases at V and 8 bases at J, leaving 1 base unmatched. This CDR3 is CASSFGLAGDEQFF. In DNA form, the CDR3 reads TGCGCCAGCAGCTTCGGACTAGCGGGAGATGAGCAGTTCTTC.

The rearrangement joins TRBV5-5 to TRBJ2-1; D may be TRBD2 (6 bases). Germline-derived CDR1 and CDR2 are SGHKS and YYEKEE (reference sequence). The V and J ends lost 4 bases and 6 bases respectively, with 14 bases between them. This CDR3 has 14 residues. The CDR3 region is CASSPAWGGNEQFF. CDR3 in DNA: TGTGCCAGCAGCCCTGCTTGGGGAGGCAATGAGCAGTTCTTC.

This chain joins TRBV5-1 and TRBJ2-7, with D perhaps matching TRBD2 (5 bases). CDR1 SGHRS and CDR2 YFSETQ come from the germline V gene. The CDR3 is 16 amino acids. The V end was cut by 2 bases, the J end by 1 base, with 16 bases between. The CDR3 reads CASSFSEATISYEQYF. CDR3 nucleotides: TGCGCCAGCAGCTTCTCGGAGGCGACTATTTCCTACGAGCAGTACTTC.

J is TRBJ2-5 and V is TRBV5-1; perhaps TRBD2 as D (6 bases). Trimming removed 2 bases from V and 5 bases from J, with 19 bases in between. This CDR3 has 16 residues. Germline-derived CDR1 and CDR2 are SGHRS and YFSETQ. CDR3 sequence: CASSFRVGRVKETQYF. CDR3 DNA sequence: TGCGCCAGCAGCTTCCGTGTCGGGAGAGTCAAGGAGACCCAGTACTTC.

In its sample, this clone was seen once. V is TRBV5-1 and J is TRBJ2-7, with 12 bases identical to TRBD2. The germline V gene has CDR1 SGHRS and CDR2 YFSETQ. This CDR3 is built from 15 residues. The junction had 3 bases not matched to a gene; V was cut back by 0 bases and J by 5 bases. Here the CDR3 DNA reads TGCGCCAGCAGCTTGGGACTAGCGGGAGTCGACGAGCAGTACTTC. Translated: CASSLGLAGVDEQYF.

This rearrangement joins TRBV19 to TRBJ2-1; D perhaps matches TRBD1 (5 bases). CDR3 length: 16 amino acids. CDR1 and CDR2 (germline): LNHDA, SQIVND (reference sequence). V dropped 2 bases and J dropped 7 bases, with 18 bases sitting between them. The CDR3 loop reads CASSIWLGPSANEQFF. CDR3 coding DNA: TGTGCCAGTAGTATATGGTTGGGGCCCTCGGCAAATGAGCAGTTCTTC.

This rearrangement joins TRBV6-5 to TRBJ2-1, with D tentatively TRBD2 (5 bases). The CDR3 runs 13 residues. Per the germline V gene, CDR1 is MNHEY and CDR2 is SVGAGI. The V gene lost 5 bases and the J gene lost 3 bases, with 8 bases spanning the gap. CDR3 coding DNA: TGTGCCAGCAGTCCCCGGGACTACAATGAGCAGTTCTTC. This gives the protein CASSPRDYNEQFF.

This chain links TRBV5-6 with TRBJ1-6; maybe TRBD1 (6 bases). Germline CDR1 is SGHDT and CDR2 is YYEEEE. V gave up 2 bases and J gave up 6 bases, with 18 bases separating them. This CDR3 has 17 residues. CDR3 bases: TGTGCCAGCAGCTTATCTCTGGGCCAGGGGATTAATTCACCCCTCCACTTT. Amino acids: CASSLSLGQGINSPLHF.

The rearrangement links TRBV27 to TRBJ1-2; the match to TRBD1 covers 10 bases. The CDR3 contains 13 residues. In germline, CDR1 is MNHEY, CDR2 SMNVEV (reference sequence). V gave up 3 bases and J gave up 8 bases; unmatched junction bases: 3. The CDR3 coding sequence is TGTGCCAGCAGTTTCGGACAGGGGGAGGGCTACACCTTC. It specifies CASSFGQGEGYTF.